Listed here are 25 T cell receptor beta chains from one sample, sequenced in a study of shared clonotypes between healthy human individuals. The data were produced by immunoSEQ multiplex PCR, yet TCRdb's version contains in-frame clones alone and is incomplete. The repertoire holds 490,000 or so clones, about three quarters seen once, with 10% to 15% in the top ten. The specimen sequenced was PBMCs. The source of these receptors is a woman in her 40s in good health. Some clones in this sample may be carry-over from other donors' samples.

The chain's CDR3 is CASSLAGQVYGYTF. The CDR3 DNA reads TGTGCCAGCAGCTTGGCCGGCCAGGTATATGGCTACACCTTC. The gene calls are TRBV5-4 and TRBJ1-2; D is uncertain. V lost 0 bases and J lost 5, with 11 bases in between. Germline loops: CDR1 SGHNT, CDR2 YYREEE (reference sequence). The CDR3 contains 14 residues.

The chain employs TRBV5-1 and TRBJ2-1, with 9 bases identical to TRBD2. Unmatched junction bases numbered 8, after V lost 0 bases and J lost 4 bases. The CDR3 spans 17 residues. CDR1 SGHRS and CDR2 YFSETQ come from the germline V gene. The CDR3, as DNA: TGCGCCAGCAGCTTGGGACTAGCGGATCCTTATTACAATGAGCAGTTCTTC. It is translated as CASSLGLADPYYNEQFF.

CDR3 in amino acids: CSASQGWGMNTEAFF. The CDR3 region has the DNA TGCAGCGCTTCACAGGGATGGGGAATGAACACTGAAGCTTTCTTT. The chain recombines TRBV29-1 with TRBJ1-1; a possible D gene is TRBD1 (6 bases). CDR1 is SQVTM and CDR2 is ANQGSEA in the germline V gene. The V end lost 7 bases, the J end lost 0 bases, and 18 bases lay between the germline ends. CDR3 size: 15 residues.

This chain uses TRBV6-1 with TRBJ2-1, with D unclear. V dropped 3 bases and J dropped 6 bases, with 6 bases sitting between them. The germline gives CDR1 MNHNS, CDR2 SASEGT. The CDR3 runs 12 residues. The DNA of the CDR3 is TGTGCCAGCAGTGAGAGGATCAATGAGCAGTTCTTC. Its protein product is CASSERINEQFF.

The chain couples TRBV7-2 to TRBJ2-7, with 8 bases aligning to TRBD2. The length of the CDR3 is 14 residues. The germline CDR1 and CDR2 sequences are SGHTA and FQGNSA. The V gene end was trimmed by 2 bases and the J gene end by 3 bases; junction bases not matched to a gene: 3. This chain's CDR3 is CASSLSLAVYEQYF. The CDR3 bases are TGTGCCAGCAGCTTATCACTAGCGGTCTACGAGCAGTACTTC.

The rearrangement links TRBV27 to TRBJ1-6, with no clear D. Germline loops: CDR1 MNHEY, CDR2 SMNVEV (reference sequence). V lost 3 bases and J 6 bases, leaving 3 bases between the germline ends. The CDR3 is 12 residues long. The CDR3 nucleotides are TGTGCCAGCAGTTTCAGTAATTCACCCCTCCACTTT. It is translated as CASSFSNSPLHF.

The V call is TRBV28, the J call TRBJ1-2; D gene unclear. V lost 5 bases, J lost 0 bases, and 10 bases lay in between. This CDR3 region has 14 residues. Germline CDR1 and CDR2: MDHEN and SYDVKM. CDR3 sequence reads: CASSRLVPNYGYTF. As DNA, the CDR3 is TGTGCCAGCAGTCGACTGGTACCTAACTATGGCTACACCTTC.

The chain recombines TRBV28 with TRBJ2-3; a weak D match, TRBD2 (6 bases). CDR1 and CDR2 from the germline V gene are MDHEN and SYDVKM. This CDR3 is built from 15 residues. Trimming took off 2 bases at V and 0 bases at J, with 9 bases between the two ends. This chain's CDR3 is CASSLRAGSTDTQYF. The CDR3 coding sequence is TGTGCCAGCAGTTTACGAGCGGGTAGCACAGATACGCAGTATTTT.

CDR3 nucleotide sequence: TGTGCCAGCAGTTCACAGGGGGCCGGAGCCTACGAGCAGTACTTC. As protein: CASSSQGAGAYEQYF. The genes are TRBV27 and TRBJ2-7, with 9 bases matching TRBD1. V lost 4 bases to trimming and J lost 2 bases; unmatched junction nucleotides: 6. This CDR3 comprises 15 residues. Germline CDR1 reads MNHEY; CDR2 reads SMNVEV (reference sequence).

This clone was counted only a few times. This chain joins TRBV10-3 and TRBJ1-2; possibly TRBD1 for D (6 bases). Germline V gene data show CDR1 as ENHRY and CDR2 as SYGVKD. This CDR3 is 16 amino acids long. V lost 2 bases and J lost 3, with 16 bases in between. CDR3 coding DNA: TGTGCCATCAGTGAGCCGTCCAGGGGCCGAGACTATGGCTACACCTTC. Amino acids: CAISEPSRGRDYGYTF.

The chain employs TRBV7-2 and TRBJ1-3, with 10 bases lining up with TRBD1. Germline V gene data show CDR1 as SGHTA and CDR2 as FQGNSA. This CDR3 contains 16 residues. V gave up 5 bases and J gave up 1 base; unmatched junction bases: 5. CDR3 sequence (DNA): TGTGCCAGCAGCCTCACGGGACAGGGGTCTGGAAACACCATATATTTT. Protein: CASSLTGQGSGNTIYF.

The J gene is TRBJ2-1, the V gene TRBV5-1; TRBD2 aligns across 10 bases. The junction had 2 bases not matched to a gene; V was cut back by 0 bases and J by 2 bases. Germline CDR1 is SGHRS and CDR2 is YFSETQ. The CDR3 is made up of 16 amino acids. CDR3 DNA: TGCGCCAGCAGCTTGGGCGGACTAGCGGCCTACAATGAGCAGTTCTTC. Amino acid sequence: CASSLGGLAAYNEQFF.

This clone has just one count. A read error is the likely source, as a far larger clone sits one nucleotide away. This CDR3 is missing its conserved last phenylalanine or tryptophan, likely due to a read error. The rearrangement joins TRBV27 to TRBJ1-2, with a weak D call TRBD1 (5 bases). The CDR3 runs 15 residues. Germline V gene lookup returns CDR1 MNHEY and CDR2 SMNVEV (reference sequence). Trimming pared 5 bases from V and 6 bases from J, leaving 19 bases between. CDR3 sequence (DNA): TGTGCCAGCAGTCGACCCCCCCCGGGGACCCATGGCTACACCCTC. Protein: CASSRPPPGTHGYTL.

On this clone: Sequence at one end of the junction differs from germline and may be a read error. The chain links TRBV2 to TRBJ2-4; the match to TRBD2 covers 15 bases. The germline gives CDR1 SNHLY, CDR2 FYNNEI. The length of the CDR3 is 16 residues. This chain's CDR3 is CASKTLGLAGGSLSDF. The CDR3 DNA reads as TGTGCCAGCAAGACACTGGGACTAGCGGGAGGTTCCCTAAGCGACTTC.

The gene calls are TRBV28 and TRBJ2-1; D is possibly TRBD1 (6 bases). Germline lookup yields CDR1 MDHEN and CDR2 SYDVKM. The CDR3 spans 13 residues. V was shortened by 7 bases and J by 9 bases, with 16 bases between the two germline ends. The CDR3 DNA is TGTGCCAGCAAGGCACAGGGTGGTGGTGAGCAGTTCTTC. As protein: CASKAQGGGEQFF.

The chain couples TRBV7-8 to TRBJ2-3, with TRBD1 identical over 7 bases. CDR3 length: 16 residues. The germline gives CDR1 SGHVS, CDR2 FQNEAQ. J gave up 2 bases and V 4 bases, and 9 bases lay outside the gene matches. The CDR3 DNA reads as TGTGCCAGCAGCTCCACCGTCGGGACAGTCACAGATACGCAGTATTTT. Its protein product is CASSSTVGTVTDTQYF.

V usage is TRBV15 and J usage is TRBJ1-2; a possible D gene is TRBD1 (5 bases). The V end was cut by 0 bases, the J end by 4 bases, with 9 bases between. Germline CDR1 and CDR2: LNHNV and YYDKDF (reference sequence). The CDR3 length is 14 residues. CDR3 protein: CATSRDSGRYGYTF. CDR3 DNA sequence: TGTGCCACCAGCAGAGATTCGGGACGCTATGGCTACACCTTC.

This clone was recorded once. The genes are TRBV5-1 and TRBJ2-3; 12 bases are shared with TRBD2. Trimming removed 0 bases from V and 4 bases from J; junction bases left unmatched: 3. Germline V gives CDR1 SGHRS, CDR2 YFSETQ. The length of the CDR3 is 16 residues. In DNA, the CDR3 is TGCGCCAGCAGCTTGGTGACTAGCGGGAGCTCAGATACGCAGTATTTT. Protein sequence: CASSLVTSGSSDTQYF. The entire variable domain, with the rest obtained from reference TRBV5-1 and TRBJ2-3, is as follows: KAGVTQTPRYLIKTRGQQVTLSCSPISGHRSVSWYQQTPGQGLQFLFEYFSETQRNKGNFPGRFSGRQFSNSRSEMNVSTLELGDSALYLCASSLVTSGSSDTQYFGPGTRLTVL.

Only a few counts were recorded for this clone. The V call is TRBV27, the J call TRBJ2-7; maybe TRBD2 (6 bases). Trimming left V 7 bases short and J 4 bases short, with 20 bases between. The length of the CDR3 is 15 residues. Germline assignment: CDR1 MNHEY and CDR2 SMNVEV (reference sequence). The CDR3 bases are TGTGCCAGCACTAAGACCGGGGGACGACCTTACGAGCAGTACTTC. Amino acid sequence: CASTKTGGRPYEQYF.

The chain joins TRBV7-9 to TRBJ1-3, with D possibly TRBD1 on 5 matching bases. Trimming left V 3 bases short and J 3 bases short, with 6 bases between. The CDR3 covers 13 residues. Germline V lookup: CDR1 SEHNR, CDR2 FQNEAQ (reference sequence). CDR3 sequence: CASSLGVGNTIYF. Written as DNA, the CDR3 is TGTGCCAGCAGCTTGGGGGTTGGAAACACCATATATTTT.

This chain's CDR3 is CACPRAGGEQYF. For the CDR3, the DNA is TGTGCCTGTCCGAGGGCGGGGGGTGAGCAGTACTTC. This chain uses TRBV30 with TRBJ2-7, with TRBD2 matching over 8 bases. In germline, CDR1 is GTSNPN, CDR2 SVGIG (reference sequence). Trimming cost V 6 bases and J 7 bases; bases outside gene matches: 8. The CDR3 sequence is 12 residues long.

The table lists this clone with a few counts. This chain joins TRBV28 and TRBJ2-1; a weak D match, TRBD2 (7 bases). Between the trimmed V and J ends, which lost 1 base and 8 bases, there was a span of 12 bases. The CDR3 loop spans 14 amino acids. Germline loops: CDR1 MDHEN, CDR2 SYDVKM. CDR3 loop: CASSLSGGEDEQFF. The CDR3 DNA sequence: TGTGCCAGCAGTTTATCGGGGGGCGAGGATGAGCAGTTCTTC.

The chain uses TRBV5-6 and TRBJ1-2; tentative D call: TRBD1 (6 bases). The germline V gene encodes CDR1 SGHDT and CDR2 YYEEEE. The CDR3 is made up of 13 amino acids. V was clipped by 6 bases and J by 2 bases, with 11 bases between them. The CDR3 here is CASTLGQNYGYTF. CDR3 DNA: TGTGCCAGCACCCTAGGACAGAACTATGGCTACACCTTC.

The V and J genes are TRBV27 and TRBJ1-3; D remains ambiguous. This CDR3 is 15 amino acids long. From germline, CDR1 is MNHEY and CDR2 SMNVEV (reference sequence). Deletions cut 6 bases from V and 0 bases from J, with 12 bases between. The CDR3 here is CASRPSGLSGNTIYF. The CDR3 DNA reads TGTGCCAGCAGACCTTCAGGCCTCTCTGGAAACACCATATATTTT.

The chain uses TRBV14 and TRBJ2-7; D not resolved. CDR1 is SGHDN, CDR2 FVKESK, per germline. The CDR3 is 15 residues long. V was cut by 1 base and J by 4 bases, with 14 bases left in between. Written as DNA, the CDR3 is TGTGCCAGCAGCCAAGGTTCCCCGGAGTTTTACGAGCAGTACTTC. This sequence encodes CASSQGSPEFYEQYF.